This is a list of T cell receptor beta chains from one sample in a study of blood T cell repertoires in COVID-19. TCRdb's table, derived via immunoSEQ multiplex PCR, lists solely in-frame clones and lacks some. The sample lists some 150,000 clones, over 65% occurring once. Sequencing was performed on peripheral blood. The receptor set was obtained from a human donor in a cohort sampled during active COVID-19. Both conserved end residues are part of each CDR3. D genes are given only for firm matches. Some rows have no size entry. The others give once, few or many, or a class for an expanded clone.

j_call,clone_size,cdr3_length,d_call,v_call,cdr3_nt,cdr3_aa
TRBJ2-3,.,13,.,TRBV5-1,TGCGCCAGCAGCTTGGTATTCCCAGATACGCAGTATTTT,CASSLVFPDTQYF
TRBJ1-6,.,13,.,TRBV7-3,TGTGCCAGCAGCTTGAGCGGTAATTCACCCCTCCACTTT,CASSLSGNSPLHF
TRBJ2-1,.,12,.,TRBV7-3,TGTGCCAGCAGCACTAGTTTCGATGAGCAGTTCTTC,CASSTSFDEQFF
TRBJ2-1,few,13,.,TRBV7-2,TGTGCCAGCAGCTTTAGCTCCTACAATGAGCAGTTCTTC,CASSFSSYNEQFF
TRBJ2-4,.,17,TRBD1,TRBV15,TGTGCCACCAGCAGGGGCCCGGGACAGGGACCCAAAAACATTCAGTACTTC,CATSRGPGQGPKNIQYF
TRBJ1-1,few,14,.,TRBV28,TGTGCCAGCAACCGCCGGACTGTGAACACTGAAGCTTTCTTT,CASNRRTVNTEAFF
TRBJ1-6,.,14,.,TRBV6-5,TGTGCCAGCAGTTACTCGCCGGGTTATTCACCCCTCCACTTT,CASSYSPGYSPLHF
TRBJ2-1,.,18,.,TRBV5-1,TGCGCCAGCAGCTTGGCCTCATGGCGGGGCCTGGGGAACAATGAGCAGTTCTTC,CASSLASWRGLGNNEQFF
TRBJ2-7,.,15,TRBD2,TRBV3-1/TRBV3-2,TGTGCCAGCAGCCAAGATATGAGCGGGGGGTACGAGCAGTACTTC,CASSQDMSGGYEQYF
TRBJ2-2,.,14,.,TRBV5-8,TGTGCCAGCAGCGACTATTCTCATGCCGGGGAGCTGTTTTTT,CASSDYSHAGELFF
TRBJ2-1,.,13,TRBD2,TRBV12-5,TGTGCTAGCTGCTGGACTAGCGGGATTGAGCAGTTCTTC,CASCWTSGIEQFF
TRBJ2-1,once,18,TRBD2,TRBV20-1,TGCAGTGCTAGTACCTACGGGACTAGCGGGAGTGGCGACAATGAGCAGTTCTTC,CSASTYGTSGSGDNEQFF
TRBJ2-3,.,15,.,TRBV3-1/TRBV3-2,TGTGCCAGCAGCCCGGGACTTCCTAACACAGATACGCAGTATTTT,CASSPGLPNTDTQYF
TRBJ2-5,.,13,TRBD1,TRBV5-1,TGCGCCAGCAGCTCTACAGGGGCGGAGACCCAGTACTTC,CASSSTGAETQYF
TRBJ1-1,.,12,.,TRBV25-1,TGTGCCAGCAGTCTCGGTCATACGGGGGCTTTCTTT,CASSLGHTGAFF
TRBJ1-1,.,13,.,TRBV18,TGTGCCAGCTCCCAGGGGCAAACGACTGAAGCTTTCTTT,CASSQGQTTEAFF
TRBJ2-3,.,17,TRBD1,TRBV5-5,TGTGCCAGCAGCTTTTCCGGGACAGGGTTGTCCACAGATACGCAGTATTTT,CASSFSGTGLSTDTQYF
TRBJ1-4,.,15,.,TRBV7-9,TGTGCCAGCAGCCAGACAGCCCAGGGAGGGGAAAAACTGTTTTTT,CASSQTAQGGEKLFF
TRBJ2-2,.,15,TRBD2,TRBV19,TGTGCCAGTACACCACTAGCGGGAGGATTCGGGGAGCTGTTTTTT,CASTPLAGGFGELFF
TRBJ2-1,.,13,TRBD1,TRBV6-4,TGTGCCAGCAGACCCTCCCAGGGGGCGCGGCAGTTCTTC,CASRPSQGARQFF
TRBJ2-7,.,14,.,TRBV5-6,TGTGCCAGCAGCTTTTTCAGGGCCTCCTACGAGCAGTACTTC,CASSFFRASYEQYF
TRBJ1-2,.,13,.,TRBV19,TGTGCCAGTAGTCCGCGGGGCGCGGCTGGCTACACCTTC,CASSPRGAAGYTF
TRBJ1-1,.,15,.,TRBV19,TGTGCCAGTAGTATCCCTGGGCTCATGAACACTGAAGCTTTCTTT,CASSIPGLMNTEAFF
TRBJ2-5,.,15,.,TRBV6-6,TGTGCCAGCAGCAAAATAACAGGGTATCAAGAGACCCAGTACTTC,CASSKITGYQETQYF
TRBJ1-4,.,16,TRBD1,TRBV5-5,TGTGCCAGCAGCTTGCGTGGGACAGTAACTAATGAAAAACTGTTTTTT,CASSLRGTVTNEKLFF
TRBJ1-1,.,13,.,TRBV19,TGTGCCAGTAGTACCCACGGGGGAACTGAAGCTTTCTTT,CASSTHGGTEAFF
TRBJ2-1,.,17,.,TRBV18,TGTGCCAGCTCACCACCGGTCGGGGGAAGAGTAAACAATGAGCAGTTCTTC,CASSPPVGGRVNNEQFF
TRBJ2-2,.,17,TRBD2,TRBV7-9,TGTGCCAGCAGCTTAGTCTGGCTAGCGGAAAACACCGGGGAGCTGTTTTTT,CASSLVWLAENTGELFF
TRBJ2-1,few,15,.,TRBV7-9,TGTGCCAGCAGCTTAGTGGCACGAGGCTACAATGAGCAGTTCTTC,CASSLVARGYNEQFF
TRBJ2-1,.,16,.,TRBV4-2,TGTGCCAGCGACCGCAGTACAGGGCGGGTGGACAATGAGCAGTTCTTC,CASDRSTGRVDNEQFF
TRBJ2-5,.,14,TRBD1,TRBV27,TGTGCCAGCAGTTTACTAGGGGGCTGGGGGACCCAGTACTTC,CASSLLGGWGTQYF
TRBJ2-2,once,16,.,TRBV5-1,TGCGCCAGCAGCCCAACAGGGACACCGAACACCGGGGAGCTGTTTTTT,CASSPTGTPNTGELFF
TRBJ2-3,many,14,.,TRBV18,TGTGCCAGCTCACTACAGGGAGGGACAGATACGCAGTATTTT,CASSLQGGTDTQYF
TRBJ2-3,.,17,.,TRBV7-2,TGTGCCAGCAGCTTAGGTGCTGTGGGGGGGCTCCCGGATACGCAGTATTTT,CASSLGAVGGLPDTQYF
TRBJ2-6,once,21,TRBD1,TRBV2,TGTGCCAGCAGTGAAGCACGTCCAGGGACAGTCTTCAGCTCTGGGGCCAACGTCCTGACTTTC,CASSEARPGTVFSSGANVLTF
TRBJ1-6,.,15,TRBD1,TRBV7-2,TGTGCCAGCAGAGTGGACAGGGCCGGTAATTCACCCCTCCACTTT,CASRVDRAGNSPLHF
TRBJ2-2,few,12,.,TRBV13,TGTGCCAGCAGCTCTAGGACCGGGGAGCTGTTTTTT,CASSSRTGELFF
TRBJ2-2,many,17,.,TRBV27,TGTGCCAGCAGCGCCTCGGCGGGACTTACGAACACCGGGGAGCTGTTTTTT,CASSASAGLTNTGELFF
TRBJ2-7,.,14,TRBD2,TRBV28,TGTGCCAGCAGTTCCCCGGGGGGAGATTACGAGCAGTACTTC,CASSSPGGDYEQYF
TRBJ1-2,.,11,.,TRBV28,TGTGCCAGCGGTCCCCAGTATGGCTACACCTTC,CASGPQYGYTF
TRBJ2-2,.,16,TRBD1,TRBV2,TGTGCCAGCAAGGGACAGGGGGCGCGAGGCACCGGGGAGCTGTTTTTT,CASKGQGARGTGELFF
TRBJ2-2,.,18,TRBD2,TRBV9,TGTGCCAGCAGCGTAGGACGGTGGGAGGGAAGGCACACCGGGGAGCTGTTTTTT,CASSVGRWEGRHTGELFF
TRBJ2-1,.,17,TRBD2,TRBV24-1,TGTGCCACCAGTGATTCCTCCTTAGCGGGGGGAAAAAATGAGCAGTTCTTC,CATSDSSLAGGKNEQFF
TRBJ1-3,.,14,.,TRBV6-1,TGTGCCAGCAGTGATCCCCTCTACGGAAACACCATATATTTT,CASSDPLYGNTIYF
TRBJ1-5,.,13,.,TRBV7-2,TGTGCCAGCAGCTCAGAATCGGGTCAGCCCCAGCATTTT,CASSSESGQPQHF
TRBJ1-2,.,15,.,TRBV6-5,TGTGCCAGCCGCCAGCGGGGGGAAGCTAACTATGGCTACACCTTC,CASRQRGEANYGYTF
TRBJ1-1,.,15,.,TRBV4-1,TGCGCCAGCAGCCAAATGACAGCCATGAACACTGAAGCTTTCTTT,CASSQMTAMNTEAFF
TRBJ1-5,.,15,TRBD1,TRBV3-1/TRBV3-2,TGTGCCAGCAGCCAGGGACGACAGGGGGGCCGTCCCCAGCATTTT,CASSQGRQGGRPQHF
TRBJ2-7,.,14,TRBD1,TRBV7-2,TGTGCCAGCAGCTTGGGACAGGAACGTTACGAGCAGTACTTC,CASSLGQERYEQYF
TRBJ2-7,.,12,.,TRBV28,TGTGCCAGCAGTACAGGATTCTACGAGCAGTACTTC,CASSTGFYEQYF
TRBJ1-1,.,12,TRBD1,TRBV29-1,TGCAGCGGACAGGGGGAAAGCACTGAAGCTTTCTTT,CSGQGESTEAFF
TRBJ2-1,.,17,TRBD2,TRBV9,TGTGCCAGCAGCGTAACCTCCGGGACTAGCGGATACAATGAGCAGTTCTTC,CASSVTSGTSGYNEQFF
TRBJ1-5,.,15,.,TRBV19,TGTGCCAGTAGGACGACAGGTAATAGCAATCAGCCCCAGCATTTT,CASRTTGNSNQPQHF
TRBJ2-7,.,16,TRBD2,TRBV11-2,TGTGCCAGCAGCTTAGATCCGAGCGGGGAGACCTACGAGCAGTACTTC,CASSLDPSGETYEQYF
TRBJ2-7,.,15,TRBD2,TRBV6-5,TGTGCCAGCAGGGAGCCTAGCGGGGGGACCTACGAGCAGTACTTC,CASREPSGGTYEQYF
TRBJ1-1,once,16,.,TRBV5-4,TGTGCCAGCAGCTTGGCCACCGGGCGGGGAGACACTGAAGCTTTCTTT,CASSLATGRGDTEAFF
TRBJ2-5,.,12,.,TRBV19,TGTGCCAGTAGCACCGGTCGGGAGACCCAGTACTTC,CASSTGRETQYF